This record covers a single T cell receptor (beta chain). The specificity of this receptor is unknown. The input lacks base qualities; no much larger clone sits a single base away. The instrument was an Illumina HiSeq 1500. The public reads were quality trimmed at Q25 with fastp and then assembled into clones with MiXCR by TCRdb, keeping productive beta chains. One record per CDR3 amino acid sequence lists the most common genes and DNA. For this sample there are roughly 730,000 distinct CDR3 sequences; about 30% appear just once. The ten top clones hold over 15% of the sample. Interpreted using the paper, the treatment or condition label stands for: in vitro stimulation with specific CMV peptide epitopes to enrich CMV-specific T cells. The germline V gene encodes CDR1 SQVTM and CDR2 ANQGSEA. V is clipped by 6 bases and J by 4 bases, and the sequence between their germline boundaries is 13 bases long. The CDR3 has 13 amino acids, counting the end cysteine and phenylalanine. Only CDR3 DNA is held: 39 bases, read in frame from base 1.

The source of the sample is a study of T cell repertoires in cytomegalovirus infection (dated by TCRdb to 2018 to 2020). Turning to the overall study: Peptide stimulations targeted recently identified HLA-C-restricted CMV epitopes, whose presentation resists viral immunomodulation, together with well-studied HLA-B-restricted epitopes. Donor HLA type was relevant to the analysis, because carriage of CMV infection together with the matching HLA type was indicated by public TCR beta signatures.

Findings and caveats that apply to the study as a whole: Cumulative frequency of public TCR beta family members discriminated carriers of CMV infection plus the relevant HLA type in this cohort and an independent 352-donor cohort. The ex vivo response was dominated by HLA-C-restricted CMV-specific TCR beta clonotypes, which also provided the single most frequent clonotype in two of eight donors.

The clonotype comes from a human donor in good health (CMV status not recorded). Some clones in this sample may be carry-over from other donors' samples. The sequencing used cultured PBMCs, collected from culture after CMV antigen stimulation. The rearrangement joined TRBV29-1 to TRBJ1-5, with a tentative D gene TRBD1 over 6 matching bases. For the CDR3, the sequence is CSVQGSGNQPQHF. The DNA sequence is TGCAGCGTACAGGGATCTGGGAATCAGCCCCAGCATTTT.